This T cell receptor beta chain was found in a study of blood T cells in healthy people across ages. Whole-study context: Using template switching, researchers captured about one barcoded beta molecule for each two T cells.

Donor samples were obtained from healthy Caucasian individuals from Russia, aged about 6 to 95. As concerns this clonotype: Its matching antigen is unknown.

With 3 bases removed from V and 4 bases from J, the gap between germline ends came to 14 bases. This CDR3 has 15 amino acids. General study findings and limits: Fewer expanded clones and more diversity marked long-lived versus aged donors.

Using a J-beta primer mix together with a sample-barcoded 5' primer, a second PCR was run for roughly 7 to 11 cycles. In TCRdb, the 5' RACE reads were re-called with MiXCR into one record per CDR3 protein. The data show 1.5 million to 2 million distinct CDR3 sequences, roughly 30% seen once. This chain links TRBV12-3 or TRBV12-4 with TRBJ2-3, with D perhaps TRBD1 (5 bases). Specimen: blood. The sequence was collected from a woman aged 30 to 39 in good health. CDR3 region: CASSFDGARADTQYF. As DNA, the CDR3 is TGTGCCAGCAGTTTTGATGGGGCCCGGGCAGATACGCAGTATTTT.